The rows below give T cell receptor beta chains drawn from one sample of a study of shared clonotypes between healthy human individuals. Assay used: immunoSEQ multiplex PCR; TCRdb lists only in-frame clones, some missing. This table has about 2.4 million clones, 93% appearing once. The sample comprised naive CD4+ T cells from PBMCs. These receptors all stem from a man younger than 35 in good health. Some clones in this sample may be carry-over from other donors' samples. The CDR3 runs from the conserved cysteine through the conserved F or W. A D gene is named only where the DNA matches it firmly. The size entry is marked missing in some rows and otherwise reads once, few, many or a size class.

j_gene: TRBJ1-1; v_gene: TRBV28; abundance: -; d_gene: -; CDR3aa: CASIKGPGAVTEAFF; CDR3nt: TGTGCCAGCATTAAAGGCCCGGGGGCCGTCACTGAAGCTTTCTTT
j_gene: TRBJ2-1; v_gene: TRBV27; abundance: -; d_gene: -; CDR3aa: CASSLGQLPTNEQFF; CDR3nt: TGTGCCAGCAGCCTCGGACAGCTTCCTACGAATGAGCAGTTCTTC
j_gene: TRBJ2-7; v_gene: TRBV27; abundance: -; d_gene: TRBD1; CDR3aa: CASSKAGTGSYEQYF; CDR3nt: TGTGCCAGCAGTAAGGCCGGGACAGGATCCTACGAGCAGTACTTC
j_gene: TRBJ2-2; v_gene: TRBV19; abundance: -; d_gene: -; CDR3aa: CASNSRANTGELFF; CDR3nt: TGTGCCAGTAATAGCAGAGCGAACACCGGGGAGCTGTTTTTT
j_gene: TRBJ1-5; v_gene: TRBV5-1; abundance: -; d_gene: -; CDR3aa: CASSLGLGQPQHF; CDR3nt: TGCGCCAGCAGCTTGGGTCTCGGTCAGCCCCAGCATTTT
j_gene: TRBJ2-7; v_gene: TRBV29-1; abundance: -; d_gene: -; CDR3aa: CSAGHALAYEQYF; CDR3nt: TGCAGCGCCGGACACGCTCTGGCCTACGAGCAGTACTTC
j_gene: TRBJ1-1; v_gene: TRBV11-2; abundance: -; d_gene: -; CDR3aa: CASSRQGGWGEAFF; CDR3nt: TGTGCCAGCAGCCGACAAGGGGGGTGGGGTGAAGCTTTCTTT
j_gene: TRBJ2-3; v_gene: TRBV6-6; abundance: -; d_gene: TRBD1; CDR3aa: CASSPRAGGVTDTQYF; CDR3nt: TGTGCCAGCAGCCCCCGGGCAGGGGGAGTCACAGATACGCAGTATTTT
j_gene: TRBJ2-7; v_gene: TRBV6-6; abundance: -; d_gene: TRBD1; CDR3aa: CASSYGQGAFEQYF; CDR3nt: TGTGCCAGCAGTTACGGACAGGGGGCGTTCGAGCAGTACTTC
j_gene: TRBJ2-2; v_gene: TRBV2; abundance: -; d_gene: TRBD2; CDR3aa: CASSRTSGGTGELFF; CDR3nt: TGTGCCAGCAGTCGGACTAGCGGAGGTACCGGGGAGCTGTTTTTT
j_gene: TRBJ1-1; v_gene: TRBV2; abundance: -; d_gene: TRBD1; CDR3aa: CASHRGSTEAFF; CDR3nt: TGTGCCAGCCACAGGGGGTCCACTGAAGCTTTCTTT
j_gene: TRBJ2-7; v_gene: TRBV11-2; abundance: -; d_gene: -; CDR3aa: CASSFSRVGVSNYEQYF; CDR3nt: TGTGCCAGCAGCTTCTCCAGGGTGGGGGTCTCGAACTACGAGCAGTACTTC
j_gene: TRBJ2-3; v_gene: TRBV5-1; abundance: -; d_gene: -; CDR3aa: CASSGAGATDTQYF; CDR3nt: TGCGCCAGCAGCGGTGCAGGGGCCACAGATACGCAGTATTTT
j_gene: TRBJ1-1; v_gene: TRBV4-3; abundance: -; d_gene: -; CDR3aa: CASSQTPPAGTMNTEAFF; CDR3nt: TGCGCCAGCAGCCAAACCCCCCCGGCGGGGACCATGAACACTGAAGCTTTCTTT
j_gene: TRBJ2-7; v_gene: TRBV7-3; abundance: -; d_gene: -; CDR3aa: CASSRVASPGVSEQYF; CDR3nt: TGTGCCAGCAGCCGAGTCGCATCACCGGGAGTTAGCGAGCAGTACTTC
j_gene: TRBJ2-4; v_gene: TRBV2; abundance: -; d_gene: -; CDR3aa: CASSEGQQNIQYF; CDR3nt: TGTGCCAGCAGCGAAGGACAGCAAAACATTCAGTACTTC
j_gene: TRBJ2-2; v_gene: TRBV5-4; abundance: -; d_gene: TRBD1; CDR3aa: CASSRDSTNTGELFF; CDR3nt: TGTGCCAGCAGCCGGGACAGCACGAACACCGGGGAGCTGTTTTTT
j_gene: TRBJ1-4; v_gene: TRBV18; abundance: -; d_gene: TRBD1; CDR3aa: CASSRGLEEKLFF; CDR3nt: TGTGCCAGCTCCAGGGGGCTGGAGGAAAAACTGTTTTTT
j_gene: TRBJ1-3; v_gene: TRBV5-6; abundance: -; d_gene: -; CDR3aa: CASSRLLRPTIYF; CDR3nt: TGTGCCAGCAGCCGACTGCTTCGGCCCACCATATATTTT
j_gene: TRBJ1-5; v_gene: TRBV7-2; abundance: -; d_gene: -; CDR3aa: CASTPWANPPQPQHF; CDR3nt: TGTGCCAGCACCCCCTGGGCCAACCCCCCTCAGCCCCAGCATTTT
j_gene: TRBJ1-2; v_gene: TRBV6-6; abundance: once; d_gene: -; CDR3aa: CASSYSGGDGYTF; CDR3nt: TGTGCCAGCAGTTACAGCGGGGGGGATGGCTACACCTTC
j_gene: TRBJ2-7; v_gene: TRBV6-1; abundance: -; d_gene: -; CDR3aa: CASERASTYEQYF; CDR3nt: TGTGCCAGCGAGCGGGCCTCAACCTACGAGCAGTACTTC
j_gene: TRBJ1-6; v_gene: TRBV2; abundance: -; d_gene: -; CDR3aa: CASSEMRANSPLHF; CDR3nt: TGTGCCAGCAGTGAAATGAGGGCCAATTCACCCCTCCACTTT